These 30 T cell receptor beta chains came from one sample sequenced in a study of blood T cell repertoires in COVID-19. Measured with immunoSEQ multiplex PCR; TCRdb has only the in-frame clones, and not every one. The repertoire holds about 120,000 clones, with about four fifths as singletons. Sequenced input: peripheral blood. These receptor sequences come from a man in his forties with active or convalescent COVID-19.

The rearrangement joins TRBV5-1 to TRBJ1-6, with 7 bases matching TRBD1. The trim removed 0 bases at V and 6 bases at J, leaving 12 bases unmatched. The CDR3 totals 18 residues. Germline CDR1 is SGHRS and CDR2 is YFSETQ. In DNA, the CDR3 is TGCGCCAGCAGCTTGGCACCTAGAGGGACAGACTCTAATTCACCCCTCCACTTT. Protein product: CASSLAPRGTDSNSPLHF. Together with reference TRBV5-1 and TRBJ1-6, the CDR3 gives the full variable domain: KAGVTQTPRYLIKTRGQQVTLSCSPISGHRSVSWYQQTPGQGLQFLFEYFSETQRNKGNFPGRFSGRQFSNSRSEMNVSTLELGDSALYLCASSLAPRGTDSNSPLHFGNGTRLTVT.

V is TRBV11-2 and J is TRBJ1-6, with 8 bases identical to TRBD1. V lost 1 base, J lost 7 bases, and 3 bases stayed unmatched. The CDR3 spans 15 residues. The germline CDR1 and CDR2 sequences are SGHAT and FQNNGV. Here the CDR3 DNA reads TGTGCCAGCAGCTTAGGGCAGGGGGCGAATTCACCCCTCCACTTT. This gives the protein CASSLGQGANSPLHF.

The chain employs TRBV28 and TRBJ2-7, with a tentative D call TRBD2 (6 bases). CDR3 length: 14 residues. CDR1 and CDR2 (germline): MDHEN, SYDVKM. Deletions cut 8 bases from V and 3 bases from J, with 17 bases between. The CDR3 DNA sequence: TGTGCCAGCTCTTACGGGAGTTCGGGCTACGAGCAGTACTTC. The encoded protein is CASSYGSSGYEQYF.

Here the CDR3 DNA reads TGTGCCAGCAGGCCGACGGGGTTTTACGAGCAGTACTTC. Amino acid sequence: CASRPTGFYEQYF. The chain uses TRBV12-3 or TRBV12-4 and TRBJ2-7; perhaps TRBD2 as D (5 bases). V was pared by 6 bases and J by 4 bases, with 13 bases between. The CDR3 loop spans 13 amino acids.

The chain combines TRBV4-1 with TRBJ2-1; TRBD2 matches at 9 bases. The V and J ends lost 5 bases and 3 bases, in that order; junction bases with no gene match: 5. Germline loops: CDR1 MGHRA, CDR2 YSYEKL. The CDR3 has 15 residues. The DNA of the CDR3 is TGCGCCAGCAGCAGAGGACTAGCGAACTACAATGAGCAGTTCTTC. This translates into CASSRGLANYNEQFF.

The chain joins TRBV5-1 to TRBJ2-7; TRBD2 matches 12 bases. The CDR3 covers 19 residues. The germline V gene has CDR1 SGHRS and CDR2 YFSETQ. V lost 4 bases to trimming and J lost 3 bases; unmatched junction nucleotides: 17. CDR3 DNA sequence: TGCGCCAGCAGCCTCATTTGGACTAGCGGGACCCTGACCCACTACGAGCAGTACTTC. Residues: CASSLIWTSGTLTHYEQYF.

The chain carries TRBV11-2 and TRBJ2-7; TRBD2 agrees at 9 bases. Per germline, CDR1 SGHAT and CDR2 FQNNGV. The J segment lost 7 bases and the V segment lost 3 bases, leaving 10 bases of the junction unmatched. The CDR3 runs to 15 residues. CDR3 bases: TGTGCCAGCAGCTTTGGAATAGCGGGAGCGAAGGAGCAGTACTTC. This gives the protein CASSFGIAGAKEQYF.

This chain connects TRBV6-2 or TRBV6-3 to TRBJ2-5; 14 bases map to TRBD2. The germline V gene encodes CDR1 MNHEY and CDR2 SVGEGT. The V gene end was trimmed by 2 bases and the J gene end by 2 bases; junction bases not matched to a gene: 1. The CDR3 totals 16 residues. In nucleotides, the CDR3 is TGTGCCAGCAGTTACGGGACTAGCGGGGGACAAGAGACCCAGTACTTC. Translated, it gives CASSYGTSGGQETQYF.

This clone showed up just once. This rearrangement joins TRBV7-2 to TRBJ2-1; perhaps TRBD1 as D (6 bases). With 4 bases removed from V and 6 bases from J, the gap between germline ends came to 13 bases. The germline V gene has CDR1 SGHTA and CDR2 FQGNSA. This CDR3 is 14 amino acids long. The CDR3 nucleotides are TGTGCCAGCAGCTCTATGGGGGCGGTCAATGAGCAGTTCTTC. It encodes CASSSMGAVNEQFF.

In DNA form, the CDR3 reads TGTGCCAGCAGTTACCGAGGGCTGAATGGCTACACCTTC. Encoded protein: CASSYRGLNGYTF. The chain combines TRBV6-5 with TRBJ1-2; D is unclear. This CDR3 has 13 residues. V lost 2 bases and J lost 6, with 10 bases in between. CDR1 MNHEY and CDR2 SVGAGI come from the germline V gene.

The CDR3 coding sequence is TGTGCCAGCAGCTTCGGCGGGGGCGAGACCCAGTACTTC. Amino acids: CASSFGGGETQYF. V is TRBV13 and J is TRBJ2-5; a possible D gene is TRBD2 (7 bases). V lost 3 bases, J lost 5 bases, and 10 bases lay in between. CDR1 is PRHDT, CDR2 FYEKMQ, per germline (reference sequence). The CDR3 covers 13 residues.

This sequence joins TRBV6-5 and TRBJ1-1, with D perhaps TRBD1 (6 bases). There are 12 residues in the CDR3. V was trimmed by 6 bases and J by 8 bases, leaving 13 bases between them. In germline, CDR1 is MNHEY, CDR2 SVGAGI. In nucleotides, the CDR3 is TGTGCCAGCAGCTCCGTGACAGGCGAAGCTTTCTTT. Its translation is CASSSVTGEAFF.

The chain has TRBV28 and TRBJ1-2; tentative D call: TRBD1 (5 bases). Germline V gives CDR1 MDHEN, CDR2 SYDVKM. The CDR3 has 12 amino acids. Trimming left V 5 bases short and J 4 bases short, with 8 bases between. CDR3: CASSRGGYGYTF. CDR3 bases: TGTGCCAGCAGTAGGGGCGGCTATGGCTACACCTTC.

This clone turned up a few times. V and J are TRBV15 and TRBJ1-1, with a tentative D call TRBD1 (5 bases). V was trimmed by 5 bases and J by 6 bases, leaving 13 bases between them. Germline V CDR1 and CDR2: LNHNV, YYDKDF (reference sequence). The CDR3 totals 13 residues. CDR3 sequence (DNA): TGTGCCACCAGCCTAATGGGGGGTTCTGAAGCTTTCTTT. It is translated as CATSLMGGSEAFF.

This clone showed up just a few times. The chain couples TRBV19 to TRBJ2-7; D is possibly TRBD1 (6 bases). The CDR3 covers 14 residues. V dropped 1 base and J dropped 7 bases, with 14 bases sitting between them. The germline CDR1 and CDR2 sequences are LNHDA and SQIVND (reference sequence). The CDR3 region is CASSIGGIGTEQYF. DNA for the CDR3: TGTGCCAGTAGTATAGGAGGGATAGGGACAGAGCAGTACTTC.

The chain recombines TRBV5-4 with TRBJ2-2; a weak D match, TRBD1 (7 bases). This CDR3 has 14 residues. CDR1 is SGHNT, CDR2 YYREEE, per germline (reference sequence). V was pared by 3 bases and J by 6 bases, with 12 bases between. CDR3 sequence (DNA): TGTGCCAGCAGCTCCCAGGGGGGCCCCGGGGAGCTGTTTTTT. It translates to CASSSQGGPGELFF.

The rearrangement joins TRBV4-2 to TRBJ2-4; 9 bases agree with TRBD1. Germline assignment: CDR1 LGHNA and CDR2 YNFKEQ. Losses at the gene ends were 3 bases for V and 8 bases for J; bases not matched to a gene: 5. The CDR3 is 14 amino acids. CDR3 nucleotides: TGTGCCAGCAGCCAGGACAGGGGATGGGACATTCAGTACTTC. Encoded protein: CASSQDRGWDIQYF.

The chain combines TRBV27 with TRBJ2-1; 7 bases match TRBD2. The CDR3 consists of 16 residues. With V trimmed by 2 bases and J by 0 bases, 4 bases remained unmatched. Germline V gene data show CDR1 as MNHEY and CDR2 as SMNVEV (reference sequence). The CDR3 spells CASSLLASGSYNEQFF. CDR3 bases: TGTGCCAGCAGTTTACTGGCTAGCGGCTCCTACAATGAGCAGTTCTTC.

V usage is TRBV5-6 and J usage is TRBJ1-1, with a weak D call TRBD1 (5 bases). The CDR3 totals 14 residues. CDR1 and CDR2 from the germline V gene are SGHDT and YYEEEE. Trimming pared 1 base from V and 5 bases from J, leaving 12 bases between. The DNA of the CDR3 is TGTGCCAGCAGCTTGATTGGGGGAGGAACTGAAGCTTTCTTT. Its protein product is CASSLIGGGTEAFF.

This chain connects TRBV19 to TRBJ2-1; 10 bases agree with TRBD1. Germline V gene lookup returns CDR1 LNHDA and CDR2 SQIVND (reference sequence). There are 16 residues in the CDR3. V dropped 4 bases and J dropped 4; count of bases not matched to a gene: 7. The CDR3 spells CASSTIDRGLYNEQFF. DNA for the CDR3: TGTGCCAGTAGTACCATCGACAGGGGGCTGTACAATGAGCAGTTCTTC.

The chain joins TRBV19 to TRBJ1-1, with 12 bases identical to TRBD1. The V gene's germline CDR1 is LNHDA and CDR2 SQIVND (reference sequence). This CDR3 contains 16 residues. J lost 4 bases, V lost 6 bases, and 9 bases had no gene match. CDR3 nucleotides: TGTGCCAGTAGGGCCGGGACAGGGGGCGGTAGCACTGAAGCTTTCTTT. Translation gives CASRAGTGGGSTEAFF.

The V and J genes are TRBV24-1 and TRBJ1-1; no clear D gene. The V end lost 4 bases, the J end lost 10 bases, and 21 bases lay between the germline ends. The CDR3 spans 15 residues. In germline, CDR1 is KGHDR, CDR2 SFDVKD. CDR3 residues: CATSEKNLGEEGAFF. CDR3 nucleotide sequence: TGTGCCACCAGTGAAAAAAATCTGGGAGAGGAGGGAGCTTTCTTT.

CDR3 sequence reads: CASSWLGTNTEAFF. CDR3 nucleotides: TGTGCCAGCAGTTGGCTTGGCACCAACACTGAAGCTTTCTTT. The chain carries TRBV6-2 or TRBV6-3 and TRBJ1-1, with unresolved D. Deletions cut 4 bases from V and 2 bases from J, with 11 bases between. Looked up from germline, CDR1 is MNHEY and CDR2 is SVGEGT. This CDR3 has 14 residues.

This clone was seen only once. At one of its ends the junction is not consistent with the germline gene, which may arise from a read error. The chain uses TRBV6-4 and TRBJ2-2; tentatively, D is TRBD2 (5 bases). Looked up from germline, CDR1 is MRHNA and CDR2 is SNTAGT. This CDR3 spans 13 amino acids. CDR3 in DNA: TGTGCCGGCAGTGACACTAGCACCGGGGAGCTGTTTTTT. Translation: CAGSDTSTGELFF.

The chain uses TRBV20-1 and TRBJ1-2; D not certain. The CDR3 contains 11 residues. The V and J ends lost 3 bases and 5 bases respectively, with 7 bases between them. Germline V gives CDR1 DFQATT, CDR2 SNEGSKA (reference sequence). CDR3 residues: CSARERYGYTF. The DNA for the CDR3 is TGCAGTGCTAGGGAGAGGTATGGCTACACCTTC.

The rearrangement uses TRBV4-2 and TRBJ2-1; 8 bases match TRBD1. CDR3 length equals 14 residues. Per germline, CDR1 LGHNA and CDR2 YNFKEQ. Germline trimming cut 0 bases from V and 12 bases from J; bases unmatched to any gene: 7. The CDR3 reads CASSQDLAGQVQFF. The CDR3 DNA reads as TGTGCCAGCAGCCAAGATCTTGCGGGACAGGTGCAGTTCTTC.

The chain couples TRBV6-5 to TRBJ1-1; D gene uncertain. CDR1 is MNHEY and CDR2 is SVGAGI in the germline V gene. The V end lost 6 bases, the J end lost 0 bases, and 14 bases lay between the germline ends. The CDR3 runs to 15 residues. The CDR3 spells CASRREAAMNTEAFF. CDR3 bases: TGTGCCAGCAGGAGGGAGGCAGCGATGAACACTGAAGCTTTCTTT.

The chain's CDR3 is CAWRLAGSSSEQFF. The CDR3 DNA follows: TGTGCCTGGAGACTAGCGGGCTCTTCAAGTGAGCAGTTCTTC. The V gene is TRBV30, the J gene TRBJ2-1; 9 nucleotides agree with TRBD2. The CDR3 totals 14 residues. V gave up 3 bases and J gave up 9 bases; unmatched junction bases: 9. Germline lookup yields CDR1 GTSNPN and CDR2 SVGIG (reference sequence).

This chain joins TRBV30 and TRBJ1-2; D is unclear. Germline V gives CDR1 GTSNPN, CDR2 SVGIG (reference sequence). The V end lost 5 bases, the J end lost 7 bases, and 20 bases lay between the germline ends. The length of the CDR3 is 14 residues. The CDR3 DNA reads as TGTGCCTGGGTTCCCCCGGGTACGGCTACTGGCTACACCTTC. It is translated as CAWVPPGTATGYTF.

The chain carries TRBV27 and TRBJ2-7; 10 positions agree with TRBD2. V lost 6 bases, J lost 3 bases, and 8 bases stayed unmatched. CDR1 is MNHEY, CDR2 SMNVEV, per germline (reference sequence). The CDR3 is 15 amino acids. The CDR3 sequence is CASSPTSGAYYEQYF. The CDR3 region has the DNA TGTGCCAGCAGCCCCACTAGCGGGGCGTACTACGAGCAGTACTTC.